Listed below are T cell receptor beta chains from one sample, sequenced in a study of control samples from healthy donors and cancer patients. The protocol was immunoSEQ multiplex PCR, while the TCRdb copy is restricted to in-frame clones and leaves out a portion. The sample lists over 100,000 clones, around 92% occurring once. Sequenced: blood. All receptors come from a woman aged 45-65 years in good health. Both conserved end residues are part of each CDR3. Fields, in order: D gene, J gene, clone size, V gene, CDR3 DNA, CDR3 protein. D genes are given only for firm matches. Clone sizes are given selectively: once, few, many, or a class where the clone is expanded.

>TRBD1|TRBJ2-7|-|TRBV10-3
TGTGCCATCAGGGACCCGGGACAGAGCTACGAGCAGTACTTC
CAIRDPGQSYEQYF
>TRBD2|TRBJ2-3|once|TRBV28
TGTGCCAGCAGTTTAAGAGGACTAGCGGGAGGTTTGGGAACAGATACGCAGTATTTT
CASSLRGLAGGLGTDTQYF
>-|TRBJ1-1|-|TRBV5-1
TGCGCCAGCAGCTTGGAAGGACGGATGAACACTGAAGCTTTCTTT
CASSLEGRMNTEAFF
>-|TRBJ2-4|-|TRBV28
TGTGCCAGCAGTTTACCCCGGAATACTATGCGCATTCAGTACTTC
CASSLPRNTMRIQYF
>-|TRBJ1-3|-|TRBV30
TGTGCCTGGAGTAGTATGGGGAAGTCGGGCTCTGGAAACACCATATATTTT
CAWSSMGKSGSGNTIYF
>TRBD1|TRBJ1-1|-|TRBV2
TGTGCCAGCAGTCACAGGACAGGGCGGGACACTGAAGCTTTCTTT
CASSHRTGRDTEAFF
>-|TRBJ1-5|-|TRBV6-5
TGTGCCAGCAGTTTACGAAGACAGTACAATCAGCCCCAGCATTTT
CASSLRRQYNQPQHF
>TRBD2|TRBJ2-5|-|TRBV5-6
TGTGCCAGCAGCTTGCCTAGCGGGAGTGTAGAGACCCAGTACTTC
CASSLPSGSVETQYF
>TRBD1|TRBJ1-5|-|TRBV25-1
TGTGCCAGCAGTGGGGGACAGAGCAATCAGCCCCAGCATTTT
CASSGGQSNQPQHF
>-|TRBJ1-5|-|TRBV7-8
TGTGCCAGCAGCTTAGACGAATATAGCAATCAGCCCCAGCATTTT
CASSLDEYSNQPQHF
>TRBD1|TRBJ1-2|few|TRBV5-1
TGCGCCAGCACTTTCGGACAGGGGGGCTACACCTTC
CASTFGQGGYTF
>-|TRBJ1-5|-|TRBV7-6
TGTGCCAGCAGCTCTAGGGGGGATGGGCAGCCCCAGCATTTT
CASSSRGDGQPQHF
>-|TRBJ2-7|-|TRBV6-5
TGTGCCAGCAGTTACTCGATTGGCAGATCTACCTACGAGCAGTACTTC
CASSYSIGRSTYEQYF
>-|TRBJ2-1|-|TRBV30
TGTGCCACCCAGTCGGCGAGCGATAACTACAATGAGCAGTTCTTC
CATQSASDNYNEQFF
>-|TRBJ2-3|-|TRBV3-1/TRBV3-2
TGTGCCAGCAGCCAAGATATGAGGGACACAGATACGCAGTATTTT
CASSQDMRDTDTQYF
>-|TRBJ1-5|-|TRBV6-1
TGTGCCAGCAGTGAGCAAAGTTACTATAGCAATCAGCCCCAGCATTTT
CASSEQSYYSNQPQHF
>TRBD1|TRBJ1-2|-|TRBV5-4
TGTGCCAGCAGCCTGACAGGGGGGGGTGGCTACACCTTC
CASSLTGGGGYTF
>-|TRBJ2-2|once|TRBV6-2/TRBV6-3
TGTGCCAGCAGTTATCCTACTAGAGCGAACACCGGGGAGCTGTTTTTT
CASSYPTRANTGELFF
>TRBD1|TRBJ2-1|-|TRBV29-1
TGCAGCGTTGAAGTCAGGGGGAACGGGGAGCAGTTCTTC
CSVEVRGNGEQFF
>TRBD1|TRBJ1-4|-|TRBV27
TGTGCCAGCAGTCAGACAGGGGGGCCTAATGAAAAACTGTTTTTT
CASSQTGGPNEKLFF
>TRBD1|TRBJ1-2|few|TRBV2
TGTGCCAGCCCCGGCGAGGGGGCGAGCTACACCTTC
CASPGEGASYTF
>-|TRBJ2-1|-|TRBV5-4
TGTGCCAGCAGCCTCCTTCGGCATGGGAACTACAATGAGCAGTTCTTC
CASSLLRHGNYNEQFF